The T cell receptor beta chain described here comes from a study of graft-versus-host responses after intestinal transplantation. Study-wide context: Among the recipients, transplants were multivisceral, liver-intestinal, or isolated intestinal. Anti-thymocyte globulin induction preceded two to four years of tacrolimus and steroid maintenance in all recipients.

Study-level findings and limits: The recipient marrow held GvH clones, and some of them showed up first in ileum or blood.

Plating of roughly 200,000 CFSE-labeled responder cells was done together with roughly 200,000 irradiated, violet-dye-labeled stimulator cells. After the reaction, proliferating CFSE-low CD3+CD4+ and CD3+CD8+ responders were sorted. Generated by immunoSEQ multiplex PCR, the TCRdb table keeps only in-frame clones and is missing some. The sample consists of some 22,000 clones, around 43% of them appearing once. This clone was recorded a few times. Germline V gene data show CDR1 as SGHRS and CDR2 as YFSETQ. The trim removed 2 bases at V and 8 bases at J, leaving 6 bases unmatched. CDR3 length: 15 amino acids.

The J gene is TRBJ2-1, the V gene TRBV5-1; TRBD2 matches at 11 bases. This TCR was sampled from a human patient who received an intestinal transplant. Sample: alloreactive CD8+ T cells from a mixed lymphocyte reaction culture, taken before intestinal transplant. Subset reported: CFSE-low proliferating T cells sorted from approximately 6-day pre-transplant mixed lymphocyte reaction (GvH or HvG direction). CDR3 in amino acids: CASSFTSGSFYEQFF. The CDR3 nucleotides are TGCGCCAGCAGCTTTACTAGCGGGAGTTTCTATGAGCAGTTCTTC. The complete variable domain, with remaining parts taken from reference TRBV5-1 and TRBJ2-1, reads KAGVTQTPRYLIKTRGQQVTLSCSPISGHRSVSWYQQTPGQGLQFLFEYFSETQRNKGNFPGRFSGRQFSNSRSEMNVSTLELGDSALYLCASSFTSGSFYEQFFGPGTRLTVL.